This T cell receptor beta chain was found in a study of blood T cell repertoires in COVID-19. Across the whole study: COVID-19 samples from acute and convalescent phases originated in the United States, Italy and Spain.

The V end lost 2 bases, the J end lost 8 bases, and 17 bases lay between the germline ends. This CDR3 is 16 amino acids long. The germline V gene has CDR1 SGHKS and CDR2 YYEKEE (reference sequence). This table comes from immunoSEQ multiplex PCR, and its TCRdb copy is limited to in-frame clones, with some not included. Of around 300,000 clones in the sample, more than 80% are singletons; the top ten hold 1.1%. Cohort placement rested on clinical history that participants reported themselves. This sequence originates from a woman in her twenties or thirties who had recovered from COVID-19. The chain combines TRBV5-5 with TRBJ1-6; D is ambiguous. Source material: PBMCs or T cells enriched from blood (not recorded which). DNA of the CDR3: TGTGCCAGCAGCTTAACGGGGAAGCCAGATGATTCACCCCTCCACTTT. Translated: CASSLTGKPDDSPLHF.